This T cell receptor beta chain was profiled in a study of blood T cell repertoires in COVID-19. Whole-study context: Whether acute or convalescent, the COVID-19 samples came from the United States, Italy and Spain. The cDNA or gDNA used as material had been derived from T cells, B-cell-depleted T cells, or PBMCs.

V was shortened by 6 bases and J by 2 bases, with 22 bases between the two germline ends. Germline values: CDR1 SGHVS, CDR2 FNYEAQ. CDR3 length: 18 amino acids. Authors' methods: Reference gene primer amplification gave nucleated cell count estimates. Measured with immunoSEQ multiplex PCR; TCRdb has only the in-frame clones, and not every one. Clone size and the V and J calls come from that table; the DNA yielded D and trimming. The sample lists around 230,000 clones; over 80% were seen once. Sequenced material: peripheral blood. The rearrangement uses TRBV7-6 and TRBJ2-2; D perhaps matches TRBD1 (6 bases). This sequence was found in a man aged 40-55 years with acute or convalescent COVID-19. In nucleotides, the CDR3 is TGTGCCAGCAGTTCACTGCTCCTCAGGGGAATTAACACCGGGGAGCTGTTTTTT. Translating gives CASSSLLLRGINTGELFF.